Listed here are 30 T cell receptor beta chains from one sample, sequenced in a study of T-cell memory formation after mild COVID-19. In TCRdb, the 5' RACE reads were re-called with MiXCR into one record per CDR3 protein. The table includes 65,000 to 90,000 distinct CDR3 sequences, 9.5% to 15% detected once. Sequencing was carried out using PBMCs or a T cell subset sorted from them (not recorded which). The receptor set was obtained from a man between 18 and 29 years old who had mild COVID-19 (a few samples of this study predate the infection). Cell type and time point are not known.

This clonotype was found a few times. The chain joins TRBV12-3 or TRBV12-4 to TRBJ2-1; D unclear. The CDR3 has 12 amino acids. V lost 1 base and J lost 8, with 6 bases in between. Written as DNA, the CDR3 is TGTGCCAGCAGTTTAGTTCGGGATGAGCAGTTCTTC. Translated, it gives CASSLVRDEQFF.

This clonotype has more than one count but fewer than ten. The CDR3, as DNA: TGTGCCAGCAGTTACTCCGGCAGGCTGAACACTGAAGCTTTCTTT. Encoded protein: CASSYSGRLNTEAFF. The chain has TRBV6-2 or TRBV6-3 and TRBJ1-1, with D unresolved. The CDR3 totals 15 residues. Germline CDR1 MNHEY, CDR2 SVGEGT. V shed 0 bases and J shed 0 bases, with 8 bases lying between them.

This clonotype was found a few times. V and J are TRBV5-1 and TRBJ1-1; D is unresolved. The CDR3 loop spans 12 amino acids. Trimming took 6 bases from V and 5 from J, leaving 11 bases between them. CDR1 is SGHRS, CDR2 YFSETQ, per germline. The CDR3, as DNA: TGCGCCAGCAAGATGGGTGCGACTGAAGCTTTCTTT. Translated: CASKMGATEAFF.

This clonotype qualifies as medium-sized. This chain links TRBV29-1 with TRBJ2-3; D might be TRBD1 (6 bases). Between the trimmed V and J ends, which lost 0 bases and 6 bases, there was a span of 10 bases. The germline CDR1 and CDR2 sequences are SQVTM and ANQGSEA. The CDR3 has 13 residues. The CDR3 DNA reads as TGCAGCGTTGAAGATGGGGGCTCGGATACGCAGTATTTT. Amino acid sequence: CSVEDGGSDTQYF.

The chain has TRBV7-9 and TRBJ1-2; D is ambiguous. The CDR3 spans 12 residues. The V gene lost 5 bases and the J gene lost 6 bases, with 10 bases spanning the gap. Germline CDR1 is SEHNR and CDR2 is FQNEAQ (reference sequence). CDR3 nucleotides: TGTGCCAGCAGCCCTTGGAGGAATGGCTACACCTTC. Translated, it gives CASSPWRNGYTF.

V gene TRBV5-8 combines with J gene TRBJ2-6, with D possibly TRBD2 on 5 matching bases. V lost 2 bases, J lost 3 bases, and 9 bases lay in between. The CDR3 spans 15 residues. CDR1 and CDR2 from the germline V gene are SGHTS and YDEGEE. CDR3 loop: CASSFLRDGANVLTF. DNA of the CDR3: TGTGCCAGCAGCTTTCTGAGGGATGGGGCCAACGTCCTGACTTTC.

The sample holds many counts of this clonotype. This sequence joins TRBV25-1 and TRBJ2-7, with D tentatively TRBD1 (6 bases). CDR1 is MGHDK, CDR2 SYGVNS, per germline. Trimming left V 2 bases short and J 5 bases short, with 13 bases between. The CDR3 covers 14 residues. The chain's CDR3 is CASSEGQGFHEQYF. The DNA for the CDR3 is TGTGCCAGCAGTGAAGGGCAGGGGTTCCACGAGCAGTACTTC.

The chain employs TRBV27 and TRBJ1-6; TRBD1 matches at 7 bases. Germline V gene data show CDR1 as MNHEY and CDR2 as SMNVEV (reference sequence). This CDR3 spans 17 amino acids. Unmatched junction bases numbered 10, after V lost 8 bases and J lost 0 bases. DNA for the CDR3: TGTGCCAGCGGAAACAGGGGCCTGAGCTCCTATAATTCACCCCTCCACTTT. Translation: CASGNRGLSSYNSPLHF.

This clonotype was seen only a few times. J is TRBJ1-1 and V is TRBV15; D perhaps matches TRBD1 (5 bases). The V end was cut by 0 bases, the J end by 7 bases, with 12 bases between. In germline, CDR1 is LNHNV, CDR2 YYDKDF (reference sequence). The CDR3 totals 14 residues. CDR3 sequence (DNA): TGTGCCACCAGCAGAGATTTATCGGGGGTTGAAGCTTTCTTT. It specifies CATSRDLSGVEAFF.

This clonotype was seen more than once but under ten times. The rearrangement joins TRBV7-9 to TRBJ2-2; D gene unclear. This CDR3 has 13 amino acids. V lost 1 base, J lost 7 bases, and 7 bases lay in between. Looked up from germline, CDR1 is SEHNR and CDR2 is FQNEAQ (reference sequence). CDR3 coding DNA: TGTGCCAGCAGCTTAGGTACCGGCGGGGAGCTGTTTTTT. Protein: CASSLGTGGELFF.

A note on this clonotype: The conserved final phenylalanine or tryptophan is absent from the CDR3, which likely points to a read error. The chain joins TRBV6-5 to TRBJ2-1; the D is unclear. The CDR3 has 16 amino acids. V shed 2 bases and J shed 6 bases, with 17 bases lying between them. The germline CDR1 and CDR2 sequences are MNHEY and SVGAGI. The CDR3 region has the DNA TGTGCCAGCAGTTACGATCCCCCAGGTGGAACCAATGAGCAGTTCTTA. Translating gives CASSYDPPGGTNEQFL.

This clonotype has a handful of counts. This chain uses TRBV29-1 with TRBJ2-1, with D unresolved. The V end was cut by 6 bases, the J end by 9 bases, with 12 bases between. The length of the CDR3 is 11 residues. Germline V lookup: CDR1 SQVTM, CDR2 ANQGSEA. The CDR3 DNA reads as TGCAGCGTCCAGAGCGAGGTTGAGCAGTTCTTC. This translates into CSVQSEVEQFF.

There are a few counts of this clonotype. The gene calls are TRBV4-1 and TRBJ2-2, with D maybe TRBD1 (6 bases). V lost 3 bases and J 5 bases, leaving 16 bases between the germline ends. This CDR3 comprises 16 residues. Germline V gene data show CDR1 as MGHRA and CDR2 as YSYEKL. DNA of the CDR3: TGCGCCAGCAGCCACCTTTTAGGGGGACCTACCGGGGAGCTGTTTTTT. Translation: CASSHLLGGPTGELFF.

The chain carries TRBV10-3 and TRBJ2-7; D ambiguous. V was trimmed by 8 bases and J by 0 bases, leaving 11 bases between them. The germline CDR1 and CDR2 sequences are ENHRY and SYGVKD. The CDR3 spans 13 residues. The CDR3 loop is CAIWCRYSYEQYV. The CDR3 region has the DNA TGTGCCATCTGGTGCAGATACTCCTACGAGCAGTACGTC.

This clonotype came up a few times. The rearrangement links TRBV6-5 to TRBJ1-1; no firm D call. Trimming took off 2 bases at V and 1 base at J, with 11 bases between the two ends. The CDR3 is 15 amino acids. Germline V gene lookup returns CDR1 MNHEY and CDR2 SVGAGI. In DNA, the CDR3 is TGTGCCAGCAGTTACGACCCCGAGGGGAACACTGAAGCTTTCTTT. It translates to CASSYDPEGNTEAFF.

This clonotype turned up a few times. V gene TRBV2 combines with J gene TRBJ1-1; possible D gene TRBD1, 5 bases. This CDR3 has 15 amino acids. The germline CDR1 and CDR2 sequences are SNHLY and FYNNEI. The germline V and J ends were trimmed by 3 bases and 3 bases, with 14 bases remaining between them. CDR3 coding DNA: TGTGCCAGCAGTGATTTTTACGAGGGGTACACTGAAGCTTTCTTT. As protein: CASSDFYEGYTEAFF.

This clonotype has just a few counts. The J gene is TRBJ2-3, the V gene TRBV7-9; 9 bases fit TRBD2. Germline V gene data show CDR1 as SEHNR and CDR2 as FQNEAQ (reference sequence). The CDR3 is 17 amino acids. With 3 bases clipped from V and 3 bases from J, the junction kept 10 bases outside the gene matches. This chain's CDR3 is CASSLGSSGSRTDTQYF. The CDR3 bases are TGTGCCAGCAGCTTGGGGAGTAGCGGGAGTAGGACAGATACGCAGTATTTT.

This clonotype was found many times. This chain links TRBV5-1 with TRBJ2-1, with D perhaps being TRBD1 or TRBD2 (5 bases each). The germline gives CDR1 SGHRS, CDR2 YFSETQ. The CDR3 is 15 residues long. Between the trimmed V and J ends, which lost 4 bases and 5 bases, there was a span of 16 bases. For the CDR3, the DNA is TGCGCCAGCAGCCCCGGGACCCAGACCAACAATGAGCAGTTCTTC. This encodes CASSPGTQTNNEQFF.

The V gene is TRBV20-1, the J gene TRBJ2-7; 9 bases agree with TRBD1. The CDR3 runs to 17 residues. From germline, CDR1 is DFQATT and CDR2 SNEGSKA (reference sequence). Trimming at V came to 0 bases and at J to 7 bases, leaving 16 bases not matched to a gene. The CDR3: CSARDLNRGRGLQEQYF. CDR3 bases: TGCAGTGCTAGAGATCTCAACAGGGGGCGCGGACTGCAAGAGCAGTACTTC.

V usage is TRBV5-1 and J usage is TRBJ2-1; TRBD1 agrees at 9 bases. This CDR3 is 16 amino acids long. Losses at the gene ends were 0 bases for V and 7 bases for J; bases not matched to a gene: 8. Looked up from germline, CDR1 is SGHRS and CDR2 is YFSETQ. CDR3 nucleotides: TGCGCCAGCAGCTTGGCTGACAGGGGGGTAAGGAATGAGCAGTTCTTC. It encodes CASSLADRGVRNEQFF.

DNA for the CDR3: TGTGCCAGCGGTATAGGGGGGAACCCCACCTATGGCTACACCTTC. It is translated as CASGIGGNPTYGYTF. J is TRBJ1-2 and V is TRBV6-5; D may be TRBD1 (6 bases). Germline CDR1 is MNHEY and CDR2 is SVGAGI. V lost 8 bases and J 4 bases, leaving 20 bases between the germline ends. The CDR3 is 15 amino acids.

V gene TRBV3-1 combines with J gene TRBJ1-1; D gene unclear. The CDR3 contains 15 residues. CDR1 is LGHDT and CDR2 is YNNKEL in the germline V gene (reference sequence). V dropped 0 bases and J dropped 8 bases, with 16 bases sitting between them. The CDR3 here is CASSQDFRGNSEAFF. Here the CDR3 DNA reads TGTGCCAGCAGCCAAGATTTTCGGGGTAATTCCGAAGCTTTCTTT.

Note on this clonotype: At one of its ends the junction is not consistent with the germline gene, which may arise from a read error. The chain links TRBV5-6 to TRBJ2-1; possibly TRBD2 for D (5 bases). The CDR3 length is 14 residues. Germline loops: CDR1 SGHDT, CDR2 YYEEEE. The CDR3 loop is CAISPEGRYNEQFF. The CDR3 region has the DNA TGTGCCATCAGCCCCGAGGGCCGCTACAATGAGCAGTTCTTC.

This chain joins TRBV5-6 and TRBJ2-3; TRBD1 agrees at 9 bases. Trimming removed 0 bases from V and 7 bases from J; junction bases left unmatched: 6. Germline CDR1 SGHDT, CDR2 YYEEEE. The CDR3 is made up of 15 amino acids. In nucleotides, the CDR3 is TGTGCCAGCAGCTTGGTCGGGACAGGGAAAAATACGCAGTATTTT. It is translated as CASSLVGTGKNTQYF.

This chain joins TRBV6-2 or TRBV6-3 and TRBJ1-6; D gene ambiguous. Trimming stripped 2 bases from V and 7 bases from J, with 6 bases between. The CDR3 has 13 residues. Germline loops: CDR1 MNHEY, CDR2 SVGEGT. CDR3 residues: CASSYESNSPLHF. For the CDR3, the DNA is TGTGCCAGCAGTTACGAGTCAAATTCACCCCTCCACTTT.

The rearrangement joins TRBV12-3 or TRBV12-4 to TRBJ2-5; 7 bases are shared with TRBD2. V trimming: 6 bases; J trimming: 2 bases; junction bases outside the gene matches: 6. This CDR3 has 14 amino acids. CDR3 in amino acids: CASRGTTGQETQYF. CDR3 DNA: TGTGCCAGCAGGGGGACTACGGGGCAAGAGACCCAGTACTTC.

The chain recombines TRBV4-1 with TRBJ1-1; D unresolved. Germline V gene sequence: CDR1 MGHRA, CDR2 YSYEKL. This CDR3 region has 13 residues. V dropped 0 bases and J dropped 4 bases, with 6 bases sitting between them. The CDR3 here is CASSQDHGTEAFF. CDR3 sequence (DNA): TGCGCCAGCAGCCAAGATCACGGCACTGAAGCTTTCTTT.

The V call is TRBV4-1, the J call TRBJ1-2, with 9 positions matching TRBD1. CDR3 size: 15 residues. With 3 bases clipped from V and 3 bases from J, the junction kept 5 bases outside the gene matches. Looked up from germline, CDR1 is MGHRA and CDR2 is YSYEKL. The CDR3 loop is CASSQGQGGDYGYTF. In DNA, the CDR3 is TGCGCCAGCAGCCAGGGACAGGGAGGGGACTATGGCTACACCTTC.

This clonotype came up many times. CDR3 amino acids: CASRRTDPEAFF. The CDR3 region has the DNA TGTGCCAGCAGACGGACGGACCCAGAAGCTTTCTTT. The V call is TRBV6-6, the J call TRBJ1-1; unclear D gene. The CDR3 is 12 amino acids. Per the germline V gene, CDR1 is MNHNY and CDR2 is SVGAGI (reference sequence). V lost 6 bases and J lost 8, with 13 bases in between.

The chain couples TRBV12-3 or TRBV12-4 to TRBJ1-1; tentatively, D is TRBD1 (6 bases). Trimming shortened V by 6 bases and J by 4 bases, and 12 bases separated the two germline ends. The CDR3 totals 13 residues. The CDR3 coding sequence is TGTGCCAGCAGGGACAGCCTGGGCACTGAAGCTTTCTTT. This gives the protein CASRDSLGTEAFF.